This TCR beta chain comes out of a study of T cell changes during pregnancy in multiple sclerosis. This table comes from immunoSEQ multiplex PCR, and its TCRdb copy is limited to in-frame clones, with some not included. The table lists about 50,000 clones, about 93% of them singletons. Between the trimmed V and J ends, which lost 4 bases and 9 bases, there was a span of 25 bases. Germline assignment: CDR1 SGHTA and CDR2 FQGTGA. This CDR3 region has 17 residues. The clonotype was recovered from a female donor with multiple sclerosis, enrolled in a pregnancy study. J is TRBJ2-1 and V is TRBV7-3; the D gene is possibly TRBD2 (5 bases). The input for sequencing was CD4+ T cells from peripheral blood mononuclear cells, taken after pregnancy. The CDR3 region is CASSSGVPSLGVGEQFF. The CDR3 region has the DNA TGTGCCAGCAGCTCCGGGGTCCCTAGCCTCGGAGTAGGTGAGCAGTTCTTC.